This TCR beta chain is from a study of T cell changes during pregnancy in multiple sclerosis. TCRdb keeps only in-frame clones here, not all; method: immunoSEQ multiplex PCR. The sample gives some 67,000 clones, about 91% of which show up once; roughly 1.5% is in the top ten. Losses at the gene ends were 5 bases for V and 8 bases for J; bases not matched to a gene: 7. The V gene's germline CDR1 is SGHAT and CDR2 FQDESV (reference sequence). The CDR3 sequence is 14 residues long. Sequenced here: peripheral blood, sampled after pregnancy. The chain couples TRBV11-1 to TRBJ1-4; 8 bases agree with TRBD1. This clonotype was obtained from a female donor with multiple sclerosis, enrolled in a pregnancy study. DNA of the CDR3: TGTGCCAGCAGCAGGACAGGGCCCTCCGAAAAACTGTTTTTT. It specifies CASSRTGPSEKLFF.